The 4 T cell receptor beta chains in this list originate from one sample, sequenced in a study of blood T cells in healthy people across ages. The second PCR ran about 6 to 12 cycles with a sample-barcoded 5' primer and J-beta primers. TCRdb re-analysed the 5' RACE reads in MiXCR, keeping a single row per CDR3 protein. The sample yields roughly 500,000 distinct CDR3 sequences, 27% seen once. The sample comprised blood. Every receptor here comes from a woman aged 70-85 years in good health.

This clonotype has just a few counts. This chain links TRBV12-3 or TRBV12-4 with TRBJ1-2; TRBD1 agrees at 10 bases. Trimming at V came to 3 bases and at J to 0 bases, leaving 19 bases not matched to a gene. The CDR3 extends over 21 amino acids. As DNA, the CDR3 is TGTGCCAGCAGTTTCCACTCCGGTGTGAGGGGACAGGGGATCCCTAACTATGGCTACACCTTC. Translated: CASSFHSGVRGQGIPNYGYTF.

This clonotype was seen only a few times. This rearrangement joins TRBV7-9 to TRBJ1-1, with a tentative D call TRBD1 (6 bases). Germline V gene data show CDR1 as SEHNR and CDR2 as FQNEAQ (reference sequence). The V end was cut by 1 base, the J end by 1 base, with 7 bases between. This CDR3 is built from 14 residues. Here the CDR3 DNA reads TGTGCCAGCAGCTTAGTGGGGGCGAACACTGAAGCTTTCTTT. Its protein product is CASSLVGANTEAFF.

The table lists this clonotype with a few counts. This may arise from a read error, as a much more abundant clone is one base away. This chain joins TRBV19 and TRBJ2-7; perhaps D is TRBD1 or TRBD2 (5 bases each). V was cut by 3 bases and J by 5 bases, with 11 bases left in between. The CDR3 runs to 13 residues. The germline V gene encodes CDR1 LNHDA and CDR2 SQIVND (reference sequence). CDR3 nucleotides: TGTGCCAGTAGTATTGGGGGTTGCGACGAGCAGTACTTC. Translating it yields CASSIGGCDEQYF.

In this sample, this clonotype turned up a few times. The genes are TRBV25-1 and TRBJ2-1, with 10 bases fitting TRBD1. Per germline, CDR1 MGHDK and CDR2 SYGVNS. The CDR3 loop spans 13 amino acids. J gave up 9 bases and V 6 bases, and 5 bases lay outside the gene matches. This CDR3 reads CASRTGGEGEQFF. DNA of the CDR3: TGTGCCAGCAGGACAGGGGGCGAGGGTGAGCAGTTCTTC.